This T cell receptor beta chain was documented in a study of Ad26.COV2.S vaccination and SARS-CoV-2 variants. General study points: Using TCR breadth and depth analyses may have led to underestimated total T cell responses. Higher spike-specific TCR breadth was found in vaccine recipients than in placebo recipients.

Data came from immunoSEQ multiplex PCR; TCRdb stores just in-frame clones and leaves some out. The data hold under 550,000 clones, with over 75% observed a single time. Concerning this clone itself: Its target is unknown.

Treatment meaning: some 20 received Ad26.COV2.S at low or high dose, single or two shots; roughly five received placebo; per-sample allocation not given. The study sampled participants on day 63 after the first vaccine or placebo injection. A Boston adult aged 18-55 years was the donor. An Ad26 vector expressing Wuhan-strain SARS-CoV-2 spike constituted the vaccine. This specimen consisted of peripheral blood, obtained in a trial of Ad26.COV2.S vaccine versus placebo. This receptor was taken from a person between 18 and 60 years old who received the Ad26.COV2.S COVID-19 vaccine or a placebo.

The CDR3 here is CASSVEGQLSEAFF. CDR3 coding DNA: TGTGCCAGCAGCGTAGAAGGTCAATTAAGTGAAGCTTTCTTT. The chain carries TRBV9 and TRBJ1-1; D gene uncertain. V was trimmed by 0 bases and J by 7 bases, leaving 13 bases between them. This CDR3 has 14 residues. Germline assignment: CDR1 SGDLS and CDR2 YYNGEE.